These T cell receptor beta chains were read from a single sample in a study of cytomegalovirus exposure and HLA in healthy donors. Here immunoSEQ multiplex PCR was the method, and the copy in TCRdb shows in-frame clones only, minus some. The sample contains roughly 150,000 clones, roughly 80% of which appear only once. The sample taken for sequencing was PBMCs. These receptors all come from a young man in good health and CMV-seropositive. CDR3s include the opening cysteine and the closing phenylalanine or tryptophan. The D gene is left open where the match is weak. Expanded clones are given a class, and other clones once, few, many or no size at all.

V	size	J	D	DNA	CDR3
TRBV28	few	TRBJ1-1	-	TGTGCCAGCACGGAGCCGGGGATGAACACTGAAGCTTTCTTT	CASTEPGMNTEAFF
TRBV5-4	-	TRBJ2-7	TRBD2	TGTGCCAGCAGCTTTATAGCCGGACTAGAGGCCTACGAGCAGTACTTC	CASSFIAGLEAYEQYF
TRBV10-3	few	TRBJ2-1	-	TGTGCCATCAGTGAGTCGGGCGATGAGCAGTTCTTC	CAISESGDEQFF
TRBV5-1	-	TRBJ2-7	-	TGCGCCAGCAGCTTTAATTACGAGCAGTACTTC	CASSFNYEQYF
TRBV18	-	TRBJ2-3	-	TGTGCCAGCTCACCAATTAGCGGATCTAGCACAGATACGCAGTATTTT	CASSPISGSSTDTQYF
TRBV4-1	-	TRBJ2-3	-	TGCGCCAGCAGCCCGCCCCCCCGGGGATCCGACACAGATACGCAGTATTTT	CASSPPPRGSDTDTQYF
TRBV27	-	TRBJ1-5	TRBD1	TGTGCCAGCAGTTCGTCGAGACAGGGGCAAAATCAGCCCCAGCATTTT	CASSSSRQGQNQPQHF
TRBV7-2	-	TRBJ1-2	TRBD1	TGTGCCAGCAGCTCAGCAACCGGGACAGCCTATGGCTACACCTTC	CASSSATGTAYGYTF
TRBV7-8	-	TRBJ2-3	TRBD1	TGTGCCAGCAGCCTGACAGGGACGGTAGATACGCAGTATTTT	CASSLTGTVDTQYF
TRBV25-1	-	TRBJ2-2	-	TGTGCCAGCAGTGTACTAGCCGGGGAGCTGTTTTTT	CASSVLAGELFF
TRBV5-1	-	TRBJ2-5	TRBD1	TGCGCCAGCAGTTTGTGGGGCATCGACAGGGGAGAAGAGACCCAGTACTTC	CASSLWGIDRGEETQYF
TRBV4-1	few	TRBJ2-4	-	TGCGCCAGCAGCCAGTCGGGACTAGCCAAAAACATTCAGTACTTC	CASSQSGLAKNIQYF
TRBV4-2	few	TRBJ1-2	-	TGTGCCAGCAGCCTGGCCCAACAGGAGTTCAGTGGCTACACCTTC	CASSLAQQEFSGYTF
TRBV15	-	TRBJ2-2	-	TGTGCCACCAGCAGAGAAACGGGCCGGGGCACCGGGGAGCTGTTTTTT	CATSRETGRGTGELFF
TRBV27	-	TRBJ2-1	-	TGTGCCAGCAGTTTTAGCGGAGAATCCTACAATGAGCAGTTCTTC	CASSFSGESYNEQFF
TRBV25-1	-	TRBJ1-3	-	TGTGCTTCCGAGCCTAATGTTGGAAACACCATATATTTT	CASEPNVGNTIYF
TRBV6-6	-	TRBJ2-5	TRBD2	TGTGCCAGCAGCTGGACTAGCGGGAGGTCCCAAGAGACCCAGTACTTC	CASSWTSGRSQETQYF
TRBV7-9	-	TRBJ2-1	TRBD2	TGTGCCAGCAGCTTAGGCGGACTAGCGAATGAGCAGTTCTTC	CASSLGGLANEQFF
TRBV11-1	-	TRBJ2-7	TRBD2	TGTGCCAGCAGCTTTATCCGGGACTACTCAGAGTACGAGCAGTACTTC	CASSFIRDYSEYEQYF
TRBV29-1	-	TRBJ2-7	TRBD2	TGCAGCGTCCGGGGGGTGGGAAGCTCCTACGAGCAGTACTTC	CSVRGVGSSYEQYF
TRBV5-4	once	TRBJ2-2	TRBD2	TGTGCCAGCAGCTTCGGACTAGACCCAACCACCGGGGAGCTGTTTTTT	CASSFGLDPTTGELFF
TRBV4-1	-	TRBJ2-7	TRBD2	TGCGCCAGCAGCCAACTAACTAGCGGGAGACCCGAGCAGTACTTC	CASSQLTSGRPEQYF
TRBV7-3	-	TRBJ1-1	-	TGTGCCAGCCAACAGGAGATGAACACTGAAGCTTTCTTT	CASQQEMNTEAFF
TRBV27	-	TRBJ2-3	TRBD1	TGTGCCAGCAGTCGAAGAGGGGGACAGGGTGGGACAGATACGCAGTATTTT	CASSRRGGQGGTDTQYF
TRBV18	-	TRBJ2-5	-	TGTGCCAGCTCTCGACTGCAGGGTTTCCAAGAGACCCAGTACTTC	CASSRLQGFQETQYF
TRBV28	-	TRBJ2-2	-	TGTGCCAGCAGTTTCCCAGGAACGAACACCGGGGAGCTGTTTTTT	CASSFPGTNTGELFF
TRBV29-1	-	TRBJ2-7	TRBD2	TGCAGCGTACTAGCGGGAGGGGACGAGCAGTACTTC	CSVLAGGDEQYF
TRBV28	-	TRBJ2-7	TRBD2	TGTGCCAGCAGTTTATTTCCTAGCGGGAGCTCCTACGAGCAGTACTTC	CASSLFPSGSSYEQYF
TRBV28	-	TRBJ2-3	-	TGTGCCAGCAGTTTGGGGCCCCTAACAGATACGCAGTATTTT	CASSLGPLTDTQYF
TRBV5-5	-	TRBJ1-2	-	TGTGCCAGCATCGGGTCCAGGGGATTAATTGTCGGCTACACCTTC	CASIGSRGLIVGYTF
TRBV19	-	TRBJ2-2	TRBD2	TGTGCCAGTAGTATAGATCCCCGCGGGGGAGACACCGGGGAGCTGTTTTTT	CASSIDPRGGDTGELFF
TRBV19	-	TRBJ1-2	-	TGTGCCAGTAGTACTTGGGACCGCTCAACTAGCGACTACACCTTC	CASSTWDRSTSDYTF
TRBV6-5	few	TRBJ1-5	-	TGTGCCAGCAGTCCGTCCAGGGGTCAGCCCCAGCATTTT	CASSPSRGQPQHF
TRBV10-3	-	TRBJ1-2	TRBD1	TGTGCCATCAATGGAGGGACAGGGGGACGGTATGGCTACACCTTC	CAINGGTGGRYGYTF
TRBV7-9	-	TRBJ1-2	TRBD1	TGTGCCAGCAGTTTCCAGGGGGCTCGGTATGGCTACACCTTC	CASSFQGARYGYTF
TRBV28	-	TRBJ2-7	-	TGTGCCAGCAGTCCAGGGGTCTACGAGCAGTACTTC	CASSPGVYEQYF
TRBV18	-	TRBJ2-1	TRBD1	TGTGCCAGCTCACCGACGATCGGACAGGATTACAGAGTCTCCTACAATGAGCAGTTCTTC	CASSPTIGQDYRVSYNEQFF
TRBV7-2	-	TRBJ2-3	TRBD1	TGTGCCAGCAGCTTTAACACGGGACAGGGGGCTCTGAATTTT	CASSFNTGQGALNF
TRBV18	few	TRBJ2-2	-	TGTGCCAGCTCACCGACCGACAGGTTCACCGGGGAGCTGTTTTTT	CASSPTDRFTGELFF
TRBV5-1	-	TRBJ2-1	TRBD1	TGCGCCAGCAGCTTGGTCCCCGGGACAGGGGGCTACAATGAGCAGTTCTTC	CASSLVPGTGGYNEQFF
TRBV28	few	TRBJ2-1	-	TGTGCCAGCAGTAATAGCAGCCCCCCCCTCTACAATGAGCAGTTCTTC	CASSNSSPPLYNEQFF
TRBV25-1	-	TRBJ2-1	-	TGTGCCAGCAGTGAAACTAACGGGGGGCGTCGTAATGAGCAGTTCTTC	CASSETNGGRRNEQFF
TRBV6-1	-	TRBJ2-7	TRBD1	TGTGCCAGCAGTCCCGGGACAGTTTACGAGCAGTACTTC	CASSPGTVYEQYF
TRBV9	-	TRBJ2-7	-	TGTGCCAGCAGCGTAGCCCCACTTACGACAGTCTACGAGCAGTACTTC	CASSVAPLTTVYEQYF
TRBV7-9	-	TRBJ2-1	-	TGTGCCAGCACCGTCTTAAATGAGCAGTTCTTC	CASTVLNEQFF
TRBV28	-	TRBJ1-2	TRBD1	TGTGCCAGCAGTTCTTGGACAGGGAGGTCCGATGGCTACACCTTC	CASSSWTGRSDGYTF
TRBV19	-	TRBJ1-2	-	TGTGCCAGTAGTATGCGGGAGGGCTACACCTTC	CASSMREGYTF
TRBV28	-	TRBJ2-7	TRBD1	TGTGCCAGCAGTTTCAGCCGGGACAGGTACTTC	CASSFSRDRYF
TRBV30	-	TRBJ1-2	TRBD1	TGTGCCTGGAGTGTTGGCCCGACAGGGGCGGGTGGCTACACCTTC	CAWSVGPTGAGGYTF
TRBV5-1	-	TRBJ1-3	-	TGCGCCAGCAGCTTGGTCGCAGGACACTCTGGAAACACCATATATTTT	CASSLVAGHSGNTIYF
TRBV2	-	TRBJ2-1	-	TGTGCCAGCAGGATAAAGCGGGAGCAGTTCTTC	CASRIKREQFF
TRBV28	-	TRBJ2-7	TRBD2	TGTGCCAGCAGTCCAGGACTAGCGGGAACCTACGAGCAGTACTTC	CASSPGLAGTYEQYF
TRBV21-1	-	TRBJ1-1	-	TGTGCCAGCAGCAAAGCTGGCGGGGCTACTGTTGCTTTCTTT	CASSKAGGATVAFF
TRBV19	-	TRBJ1-2	-	TGTGCCAGTAGTTGGGGAGGACGGGCCGGAAACTATGGCTACACCTTC	CASSWGGRAGNYGYTF
TRBV6-1	-	TRBJ1-4	TRBD1	TGTGCCAGCGCTCCAGACAGGGCGACTGAAAAACTGTTTTTT	CASAPDRATEKLFF
TRBV9	-	TRBJ1-1	-	TGTGCCAGCACCCTAGCGGGGATGAACACTGAAGCTTTCTTT	CASTLAGMNTEAFF
TRBV16	-	TRBJ2-2	-	TGTGCCAGCAGCCAATCCCGCGCGGGCAACACCGGGGAGCTGTTTTTT	CASSQSRAGNTGELFF
TRBV9	-	TRBJ2-3	-	TGTGCCAGCAGCCCCCTTGTTGCTGCAAGAGGAACAGATACGCAGTATTTT	CASSPLVAARGTDTQYF
TRBV5-6	few	TRBJ2-1	-	TGTGCCAGCAGCGGATTCGGCGGGACCTACAATGAGCAGTTCTTC	CASSGFGGTYNEQFF
TRBV6-1	-	TRBJ2-7	-	TGTGCCAGCAGTGAGATGCTGGGGGCTACAACCTACGAGCAGTACTTC	CASSEMLGATTYEQYF